This is a list of T cell receptor beta chains from one sample in a study of early T cells in non-severe SARS-CoV-2 infection. TCRdb recomputed calls from the 5' RACE reads with MiXCR, one row per CDR3 protein. The data hold 51,000 or so distinct CDR3 sequences, with approximately 10% observed a single time. What was sequenced was whole blood. These receptor sequences come from an adult who was a healthcare worker with PCR-confirmed SARS-CoV-2 infection or an uninfected control (not recorded which). Both conserved end residues are part of each CDR3. Fields, in order: J gene, V gene, clone size, D gene, CDR3 protein, CDR3 DNA. The D gene is left open where the match is weak. Clone size is shown for a subset of rows, as once, few, many or a class of expanded clone.

>TRBJ2-5|TRBV7-6|many|.
CASSPPTGFETQYF
TGTGCCAGCAGCCCACCGACGGGGTTCGAGACCCAGTACTTC
>TRBJ2-1|TRBV10-3|many|.
CAISESKPNNEQFF
TGTGCCATCAGTGAGTCGAAGCCTAACAATGAGCAGTTCTTC
>TRBJ1-2|TRBV18|many|.
CASSKERAGYTF
TGTGCCAGCTCAAAAGAACGTGCTGGCTACACCTTC
>TRBJ1-2|TRBV20-1|many|.
CSAQHRQNYGYTF
TGCAGTGCTCAACATAGGCAGAACTATGGCTACACCTTC
>TRBJ1-1|TRBV4-3|many|.
CASSQTTAISEAFF
TGCGCCAGCAGCCAAACAACAGCGATCTCTGAAGCTTTCTTT
>TRBJ2-7|TRBV7-9|many|TRBD2
CASSFGGGDEQYF
TGTGCCAGCAGCTTTGGGGGAGGGGACGAGCAGTACTTC
>TRBJ2-3|TRBV2|many|TRBD2
CASSEAGGAGEDTQYF
TGTGCCAGCAGTGAAGCGGGGGGAGCGGGGGAAGATACGCAGTATTTT
>TRBJ2-3|TRBV19|many|.
CASSISRQDTQYF
TGTGCCAGTAGTATTTCGCGACAGGATACGCAGTATTTT
>TRBJ1-2|TRBV11-2|.|TRBD1
CASSSLTGVNYGYTF
TGTGCCAGCAGCTCGCTTACAGGGGTTAACTATGGCTACACCTTC
>TRBJ2-5|TRBV30|.|.
CAWSKAYQETQYF
TGTGCCTGGAGTAAGGCGTACCAAGAGACCCAGTACTTC
>TRBJ1-1|TRBV7-9|few|.
CASSFSNTGATEAFF
TGTGCCAGCAGCTTTTCTAATACGGGGGCCACTGAAGCTTTCTTT
>TRBJ2-1|TRBV7-9|.|.
CASSHPAWLDNEQFF
TGTGCCAGCAGCCACCCAGCCTGGCTCGACAATGAGCAGTTCTTC
>TRBJ2-2|TRBV20-1|many|TRBD2
CSARGSGRATGELFF
TGCAGTGCTAGAGGTAGCGGGAGGGCCACCGGGGAGCTGTTTTTT
>TRBJ2-3|TRBV5-1|few|TRBD2
CASSSISGKTDTQYF
TGCGCCAGCAGCTCAATTAGCGGGAAAACAGATACGCAGTATTTT
>TRBJ2-3|TRBV19|many|TRBD2
CASTASAGDADTQYF
TGTGCCAGTACCGCCTCAGCGGGAGATGCAGATACGCAGTATTTT
>TRBJ1-1|TRBV6-1|many|.
CASSEWGALNTEAFF
TGTGCCAGCAGTGAATGGGGGGCACTGAACACTGAAGCTTTCTTT
>TRBJ1-3|TRBV7-9|many|TRBD1
CASSRQGTSGNTIYF
TGTGCCAGCAGCCGACAGGGAACCTCTGGAAACACCATATATTTT
>TRBJ2-3|TRBV7-3|many|TRBD2
CASSLTSGGLDTQYF
TGTGCCAGCAGCTTAACTAGCGGGGGTTTAGATACGCAGTATTTT
>TRBJ2-7|TRBV7-9|few|.
CASSLGATGEQYF
TGTGCCAGCAGCTTAGGAGCCACGGGGGAGCAGTACTTC
>TRBJ2-7|TRBV7-6|few|TRBD1
CASSFGTGREQYF
TGTGCCAGCAGCTTTGGGACAGGTCGTGAGCAGTACTTC
>TRBJ2-3|TRBV6-1|many|.
CASRPLGGTSENTQYF
TGTGCCAGCAGACCTCTAGGCGGAACCTCAGAGAATACGCAGTATTTT
>TRBJ1-2|TRBV19|many|TRBD1
CASIPGQVYYGYTF
TGTGCCAGTATCCCGGGACAGGTTTACTATGGCTACACCTTC
>TRBJ2-1|TRBV11-3|many|.
CASSSSPGSVEQFF
TGTGCCAGCAGCTCATCACCAGGGTCAGTTGAGCAGTTCTTC
>TRBJ1-4|TRBV19|many|.
CASSETGTTNEKLFF
TGTGCCAGTAGCGAGACAGGAACAACTAATGAAAAACTGTTTTTT
>TRBJ2-7|TRBV3-1|many|TRBD1
CASSQGTGREQYF
TGTGCCAGCAGCCAGGGGACAGGGCGCGAGCAGTACTTC
>TRBJ2-1|TRBV5-1|many|.
CASSLRVTNEQFF
TGCGCCAGCAGCTTGAGGGTTACAAATGAGCAGTTCTTC
>TRBJ1-2|TRBV20-1|many|.
CSPIAGRSVGGYTF
TGCAGCCCAATAGCGGGCCGTTCTGTAGGTGGCTACACCTTC
>TRBJ2-5|TRBV11-3|few|TRBD1
CASSSRQGSQETQYF
TGTGCCAGCAGCTCCAGACAGGGCAGTCAAGAGACCCAGTACTTC
>TRBJ2-7|TRBV29-1|few|.
CSVDTYYEQYF
TGCAGCGTTGACACGTACTACGAGCAGTACTTC
>TRBJ2-2|TRBV6-5|.|.
CATAQGAGELFF
TGTGCCACGGCCCAGGGTGCTGGGGAGCTGTTTTTT
>TRBJ2-1|TRBV7-3|few|.
CASSLMATGWNEQFF
TGTGCCAGCAGCTTAATGGCAACCGGGTGGAATGAGCAGTTCTTC
>TRBJ2-4|TRBV28|.|.
CASSFGDPVGIQYF
TGTGCCAGCAGTTTTGGGGACCCGGTTGGGATTCAGTACTTC